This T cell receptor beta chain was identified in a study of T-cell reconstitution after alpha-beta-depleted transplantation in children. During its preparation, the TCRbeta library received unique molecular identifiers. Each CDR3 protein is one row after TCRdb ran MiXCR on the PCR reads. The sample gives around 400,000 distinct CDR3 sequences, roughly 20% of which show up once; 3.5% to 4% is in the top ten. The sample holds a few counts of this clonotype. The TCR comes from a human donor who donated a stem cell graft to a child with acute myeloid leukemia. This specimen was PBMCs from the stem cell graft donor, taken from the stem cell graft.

The CDR3 loop is CASSLVSGTTLSNEQFF. The DNA for the CDR3 is TGTGCCAGCAGCTTAGTTTCCGGGACCACACTATCCAATGAGCAGTTCTTC. The chain uses TRBV7-9 and TRBJ2-1; either TRBD1 or TRBD2 may fit D (5 bases each). CDR1 SEHNR and CDR2 FQNEAQ come from the germline V gene (reference sequence). The CDR3 is 17 residues long. Trimming pared 1 base from V and 6 bases from J, leaving 19 bases between.